A single sample gave rise to the 20 T cell receptor beta chains below, sequenced in a study of T cell responses to AZD1222 COVID-19 vaccine. Profiling relied on immunoSEQ multiplex PCR, and the TCRdb table lists in-frame clones only, not all of them. The sample gives about 140,000 clones, roughly 92% of which show up once; roughly 1.8% is in the top ten. Sequencing was performed on peripheral blood, taken on day 0 of AZD1222 vaccination. Receptor source: an adult in good health.

The V call is TRBV5-1, the J call TRBJ2-7; D gene uncertain. The CDR3 totals 15 residues. V dropped 2 bases and J dropped 0 bases, with 12 bases sitting between them. Per germline, CDR1 SGHRS and CDR2 YFSETQ. The CDR3 coding sequence is TGCGCCAGCAGCTTAAAGGACGGCTCCTCCTACGAGCAGTACTTC. Amino acid sequence: CASSLKDGSSYEQYF.

The rearrangement joins TRBV10-3 to TRBJ1-1; no reliable D call. Germline V gives CDR1 ENHRY, CDR2 SYGVKD. The V end lost 3 bases, the J end lost 1 base, and 18 bases lay between the germline ends. This CDR3 comprises 17 residues. The CDR3: CAISESIYKMENTEAFF. CDR3 nucleotides: TGTGCCATCAGTGAATCCATATATAAAATGGAGAACACTGAAGCTTTCTTT.

V gene TRBV2 combines with J gene TRBJ1-2; D is unclear. Germline V lookup: CDR1 SNHLY, CDR2 FYNNEI. This CDR3 spans 12 amino acids. V gave up 7 bases and J gave up 4 bases, with 10 bases separating them. The CDR3 region has the DNA TGTGCCAGCAAGGCGATCCTCTATGGCTACACCTTC. Amino acid sequence: CASKAILYGYTF.

The chain combines TRBV5-1 with TRBJ1-6, with a possible D match to TRBD1 (5 bases). The V gene's germline CDR1 is SGHRS and CDR2 YFSETQ. The CDR3 is 15 residues long. The germline V and J ends were trimmed by 0 bases and 8 bases, with 12 bases remaining between them. CDR3 protein: CASSLEGQRDSPLHF. CDR3 bases: TGCGCCAGCAGCTTGGAGGGGCAGAGAGATTCACCCCTCCACTTT.

On this clone itself: One junction end does not reproduce the germline sequence, and a read error may be involved. This sequence joins TRBV2 and TRBJ2-3; 8 positions match TRBD1. Germline CDR1 and CDR2: SNHLY and FYNNEI. CDR3 length equals 16 residues. In DNA, the CDR3 is TGTGCCAGCAGGAAACTCGGGACAGGTTGGCCGGGTGACCCGACTTTT. Protein product: CASRKLGTGWPGDPTF.

The gene calls are TRBV4-1 and TRBJ2-7, with D perhaps assigned TRBD1 or TRBD2 (5 bases each). Germline V CDR1 and CDR2: MGHRA, YSYEKL. V lost 3 bases, J lost 6 bases, and 15 bases lay in between. CDR3 length: 14 amino acids. CDR3 nucleotide sequence: TGCGCCAGCAGCCAGTTACCAAGAGGGGTCGAGCAGTACTTC. It is translated as CASSQLPRGVEQYF.

This sequence joins TRBV9 and TRBJ2-1; possibly TRBD1 or TRBD2 for D (6 bases each). The CDR3 runs 13 residues. Germline assignment: CDR1 SGDLS and CDR2 YYNGEE. Trimming removed 1 base at V and 9 bases at J, with 11 bases between. The CDR3: CASSVRGPGEQFF. CDR3 DNA sequence: TGTGCCAGCAGCGTACGGGGGCCGGGTGAGCAGTTCTTC.

The chain has TRBV7-9 and TRBJ2-1; 10 positions match TRBD1. This CDR3 region has 15 residues. Germline assignment: CDR1 SEHNR and CDR2 FQNEAQ (reference sequence). Trimming cost V 5 bases and J 7 bases; bases outside gene matches: 8. The CDR3 reads CASSPRTGGFNEQFF. The CDR3 DNA is TGTGCCAGCAGCCCCCGGACAGGGGGTTTTAATGAGCAGTTCTTC.

This clone is a singleton in its sample. The gene calls are TRBV28 and TRBJ1-6, with 8 bases identical to TRBD1. This CDR3 comprises 12 residues. Per germline, CDR1 MDHEN and CDR2 SYDVKM. This chain's CDR3 is CFSGQAGSPLHF. The CDR3 nucleotides read TGTTTCTCGGGACAGGCGGGCTCACCCCTCCACTTT.

The table lists this clone with a few counts. J is TRBJ2-1 and V is TRBV27; D might be TRBD2 (6 bases). Deletions cut 6 bases from V and 2 bases from J, with 14 bases between. Per germline, CDR1 MNHEY and CDR2 SMNVEV (reference sequence). This CDR3 has 15 amino acids. The DNA of the CDR3 is TGTGCCAGCAGATCCGGGACGGGGGCCTACAATGAGCAGTTCTTC. Encoded protein: CASRSGTGAYNEQFF.

The chain carries TRBV4-1 and TRBJ1-1; D is ambiguous. V was clipped by 4 bases and J by 10 bases, with 28 bases between them. CDR1 MGHRA and CDR2 YSYEKL come from the germline V gene. The CDR3 sequence is 17 residues long. CDR3 nucleotide sequence: TGCGCCAGCAGCCCACCATTTACCGAGCTTAGAATGAAGGGAGCTTTCTTT. This encodes CASSPPFTELRMKGAFF.

This chain joins TRBV6-5 and TRBJ2-3; TRBD2 is a possible D gene (5 bases). V was shortened by 3 bases and J by 4 bases, with 11 bases between the two germline ends. CDR1 is MNHEY, CDR2 SVGAGI, per germline. This CDR3 is built from 14 residues. CDR3 in amino acids: CASSYKDFSDTQYF. DNA of the CDR3: TGTGCCAGCAGTTATAAGGACTTCTCAGATACGCAGTATTTT.

This clone was counted a single time. The chain joins TRBV2 to TRBJ1-1, with D unclear. The CDR3 sequence is 14 residues long. The V gene's germline CDR1 is SNHLY and CDR2 FYNNEI. V was trimmed by 4 bases and J by 11 bases, leaving 20 bases between them. CDR3 bases: TGTGCCAGCAGTGTTATTCGAGGCGAAACCAGCGCTTTCTTT. It specifies CASSVIRGETSAFF.

V is TRBV28 and J is TRBJ2-5; D is uncertain. This CDR3 contains 14 residues. Between the trimmed V and J ends, which lost 5 bases and 0 bases, there was a span of 10 bases. Germline CDR1 reads MDHEN; CDR2 reads SYDVKM. The CDR3 here is CASSTTQYQETQYF. The CDR3 nucleotides are TGTGCCAGCAGTACCACCCAGTACCAAGAGACCCAGTACTTC.

This CDR3 is CASSLGRSYSNQPQHF. CDR3 in DNA: TGTGCCAGCAGTTTGGGCAGATCCTATAGCAATCAGCCCCAGCATTTT. This sequence joins TRBV28 and TRBJ1-5; D not certain. The germline gives CDR1 MDHEN, CDR2 SYDVKM. CDR3 length equals 16 residues. V lost 3 bases and J 0 bases, leaving 12 bases between the germline ends.

This chain connects TRBV14 to TRBJ2-2; D not certain. The CDR3 spans 16 residues. V shed 4 bases and J shed 4 bases, with 16 bases lying between them. CDR1 is SGHDN and CDR2 is FVKESK in the germline V gene. The CDR3 reads CASSPRGRTPTGELFF. CDR3 in DNA: TGTGCCAGCAGCCCCCGCGGCAGGACGCCCACCGGGGAGCTGTTTTTT.

The chain employs TRBV12-5 and TRBJ2-3; 15 bases match TRBD2. The germline V gene encodes CDR1 LGHNT and CDR2 FRNRAP. V lost 1 base and J lost 8; bases outside the gene matches: 19. The CDR3 covers 21 residues. The CDR3 DNA reads as TGTGCTAGTGGTTTGGCCACCCTCGGACTAGCGGGAGGGCTCGCCCCTTTTACGCAGTATTTT. It yields the protein CASGLATLGLAGGLAPFTQYF.

This sequence joins TRBV2 and TRBJ2-7; D is undetermined. Trimming removed 1 base from V and 0 bases from J, with 13 bases in between. From germline, CDR1 is SNHLY and CDR2 FYNNEI. The CDR3 sequence is 16 residues long. The CDR3: CASSEVDGQSSYEQYF. The CDR3 DNA reads TGTGCCAGCAGTGAAGTAGATGGGCAGAGCTCCTACGAGCAGTACTTC.

The V and J genes are TRBV5-4 and TRBJ1-3, with D unclear. Between the trimmed V and J ends, which lost 3 bases and 0 bases, there was a span of 10 bases. Per germline, CDR1 SGHNT and CDR2 YYREEE (reference sequence). This CDR3 spans 15 amino acids. The CDR3 is CASSWGVSSGNTIYF. In DNA form, the CDR3 reads TGTGCCAGCAGCTGGGGAGTCAGCTCTGGAAACACCATATATTTT.

The chain has TRBV28 and TRBJ2-7; D may be TRBD1 (6 bases). The CDR3 length is 14 residues. Trimming cost V 3 bases and J 2 bases, with 11 bases left between them. Germline V gives CDR1 MDHEN, CDR2 SYDVKM. DNA of the CDR3: TGTGCCAGCAGTTTGTGGACAGCTCCCTACGAGCAGTACTTC. Translation gives CASSLWTAPYEQYF.